This T cell receptor (beta chain) derives from a study of CD8 T cells in ankylosing spondylitis. The table lists this clonotype with many counts. Its target is unknown. TCRdb processed the 5' RACE reads anew with MiXCR; each CDR3 protein has one entry. The data hold nearly 350,000 distinct CDR3 sequences, with roughly 15% observed a single time. The V and J ends lost 2 bases and 2 bases respectively, with 6 bases between them. The germline V gene has CDR1 MGHRA and CDR2 YSYEKL. This CDR3 comprises 13 residues. Study-level findings and limits: Researchers report that disease-linked clones proved CD8+ and relatively rare in peripheral blood. Ankylosing spondylitis blood appeared to carry a characteristic TCR beta motif of 7 or 8 highly homologous variants. In the blood and synovial fluid of reactive arthritis, some motif variants had been previously reported.

This clonotype was obtained from a male donor with ankylosing spondylitis or in good health (not recorded which). Sequenced material: blood, either unsorted or a sorted T cell fraction (not recorded which). This chain connects TRBV4-1 to TRBJ1-2, with D uncertain. This CDR3 reads CASSQRENYGYTF. Written as DNA, the CDR3 is TGCGCCAGCAGCCAAAGAGAGAACTATGGCTACACCTTC.